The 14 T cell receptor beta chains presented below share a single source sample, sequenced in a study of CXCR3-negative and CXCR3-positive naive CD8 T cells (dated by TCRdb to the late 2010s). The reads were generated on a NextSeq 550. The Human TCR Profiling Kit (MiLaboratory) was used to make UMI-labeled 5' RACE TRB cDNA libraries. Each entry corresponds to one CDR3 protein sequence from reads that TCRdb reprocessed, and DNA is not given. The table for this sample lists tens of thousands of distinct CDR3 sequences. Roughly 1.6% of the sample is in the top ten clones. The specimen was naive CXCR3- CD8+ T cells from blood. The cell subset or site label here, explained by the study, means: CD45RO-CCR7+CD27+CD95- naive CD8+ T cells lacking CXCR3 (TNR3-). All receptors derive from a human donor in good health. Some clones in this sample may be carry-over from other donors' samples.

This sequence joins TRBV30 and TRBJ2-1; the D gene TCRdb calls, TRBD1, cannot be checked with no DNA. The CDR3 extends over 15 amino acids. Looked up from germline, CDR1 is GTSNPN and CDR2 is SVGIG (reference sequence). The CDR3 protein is CAWSVPGAMDNEQFF.

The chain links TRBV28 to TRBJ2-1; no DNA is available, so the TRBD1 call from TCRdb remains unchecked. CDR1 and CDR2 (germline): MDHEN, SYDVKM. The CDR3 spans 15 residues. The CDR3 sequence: CASSPVPGQGNEQFF.

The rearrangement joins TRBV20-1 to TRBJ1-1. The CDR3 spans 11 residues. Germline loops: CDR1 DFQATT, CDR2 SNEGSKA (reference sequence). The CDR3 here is CRAGSNTEAFF.

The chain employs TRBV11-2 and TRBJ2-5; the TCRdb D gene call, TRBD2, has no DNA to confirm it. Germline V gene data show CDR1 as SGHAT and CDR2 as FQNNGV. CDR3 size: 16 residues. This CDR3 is CASNIRERGDFETQYF.

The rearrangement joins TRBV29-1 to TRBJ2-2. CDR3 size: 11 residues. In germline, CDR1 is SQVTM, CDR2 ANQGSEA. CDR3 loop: CSLRTRGELFF.

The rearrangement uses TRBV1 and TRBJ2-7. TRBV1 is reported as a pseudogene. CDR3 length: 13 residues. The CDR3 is CTSSQDRYYEQYF.

This CDR3 is CASSRGALETQYF. This rearrangement joins TRBV6-2 or TRBV6-3 to TRBJ2-5; as DNA is missing, the TRBD1 call by TCRdb cannot be tested. Germline V lookup: CDR1 MNHEY, CDR2 SVGEGT. CDR3 length: 13 residues.

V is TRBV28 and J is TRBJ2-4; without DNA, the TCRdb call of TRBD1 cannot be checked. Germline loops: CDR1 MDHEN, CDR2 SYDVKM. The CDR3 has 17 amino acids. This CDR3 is CASSPYQQGLAKNIQYF.

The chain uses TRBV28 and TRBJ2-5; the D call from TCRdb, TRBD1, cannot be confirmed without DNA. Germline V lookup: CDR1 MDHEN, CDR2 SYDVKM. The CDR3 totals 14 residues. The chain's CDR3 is CASSLPMGEETQYF. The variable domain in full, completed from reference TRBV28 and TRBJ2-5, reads DVKVTQSSRYLVKRTGEKVFLECVQDMDHENMFWYRQDPGLGLRLIYFSYDVKMKEKGDIPEGYSVSREKKERFSLILESASTNQTSMYLCASSLPMGEETQYFGPGTRLLVL.

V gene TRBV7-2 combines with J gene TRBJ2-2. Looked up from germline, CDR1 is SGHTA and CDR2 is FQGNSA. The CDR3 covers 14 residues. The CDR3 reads CASSLELRAGELFF.

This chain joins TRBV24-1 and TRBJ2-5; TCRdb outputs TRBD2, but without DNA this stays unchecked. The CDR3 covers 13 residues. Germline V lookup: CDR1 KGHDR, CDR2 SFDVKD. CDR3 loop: CATGRGGEETQYF.

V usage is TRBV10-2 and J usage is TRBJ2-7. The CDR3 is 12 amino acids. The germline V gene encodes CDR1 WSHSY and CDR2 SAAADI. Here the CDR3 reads CASSLGQIEQYF.

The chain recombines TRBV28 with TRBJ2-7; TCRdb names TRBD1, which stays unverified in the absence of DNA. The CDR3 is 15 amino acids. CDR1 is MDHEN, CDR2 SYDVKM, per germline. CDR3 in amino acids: CASSSNRYPSIGQYF. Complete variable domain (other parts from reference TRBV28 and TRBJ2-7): DVKVTQSSRYLVKRTGEKVFLECVQDMDHENMFWYRQDPGLGLRLIYFSYDVKMKEKGDIPEGYSVSREKKERFSLILESASTNQTSMYLCASSSNRYPSIGQYFGPGTRLTVT.

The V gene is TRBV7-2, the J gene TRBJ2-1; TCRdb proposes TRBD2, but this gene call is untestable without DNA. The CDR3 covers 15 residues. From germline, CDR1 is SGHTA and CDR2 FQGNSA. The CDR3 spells CASSLIFEGWDEQFF. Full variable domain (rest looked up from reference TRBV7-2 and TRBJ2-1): GAGVSQSPSNKVTEKGKDVELRCDPISGHTALYWYRQSLGQGLEFLIYFQGNSAPDKSGLPSDRFSAERTGGSVSTLTIQRTQQEDSAVYLCASSLIFEGWDEQFFGPGTRLTVL.